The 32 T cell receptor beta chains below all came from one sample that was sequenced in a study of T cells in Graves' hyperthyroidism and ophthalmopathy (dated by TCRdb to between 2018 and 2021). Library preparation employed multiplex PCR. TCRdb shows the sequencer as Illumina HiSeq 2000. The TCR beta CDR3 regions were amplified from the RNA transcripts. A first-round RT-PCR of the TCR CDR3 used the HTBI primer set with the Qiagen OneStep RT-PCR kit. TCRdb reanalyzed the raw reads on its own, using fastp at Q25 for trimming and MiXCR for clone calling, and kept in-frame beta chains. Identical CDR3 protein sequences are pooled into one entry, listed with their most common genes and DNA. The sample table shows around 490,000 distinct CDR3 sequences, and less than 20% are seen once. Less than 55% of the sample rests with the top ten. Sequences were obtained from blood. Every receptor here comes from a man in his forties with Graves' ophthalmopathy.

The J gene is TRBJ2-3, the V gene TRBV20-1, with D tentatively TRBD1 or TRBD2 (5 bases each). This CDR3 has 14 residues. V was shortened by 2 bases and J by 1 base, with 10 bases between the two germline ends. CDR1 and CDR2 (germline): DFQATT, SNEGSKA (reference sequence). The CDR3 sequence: CSARTGARTDTQYF. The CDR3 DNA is TGCAGTGCTAGAACCGGGGCCCGCACAGATACGCAGTATTTT.

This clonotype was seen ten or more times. In nucleotides, the CDR3 is TGTGCCAGCAGCTTATCCGGGGGGGCCTTAAATGAGCAGTTCTTC. Protein sequence: CASSLSGGALNEQFF. The V call is TRBV11-3, the J call TRBJ2-1, with TRBD2 matching over 8 bases. Germline CDR1 SGHNT, CDR2 YENEEA. This CDR3 contains 15 residues. With 2 bases clipped from V and 7 bases from J, the junction kept 7 bases outside the gene matches.

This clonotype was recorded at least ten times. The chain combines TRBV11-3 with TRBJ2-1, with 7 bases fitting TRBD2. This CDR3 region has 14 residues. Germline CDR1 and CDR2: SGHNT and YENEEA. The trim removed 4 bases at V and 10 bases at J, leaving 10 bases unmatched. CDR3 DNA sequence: TGTGCCAGCAGCTCTGGACTAGTCCGGGGAGAGCAGTTCTTC. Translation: CASSSGLVRGEQFF. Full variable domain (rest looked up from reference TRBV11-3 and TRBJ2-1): EAGVVQSPRYKIIEKKQPVAFWCNPISGHNTLYWYLQNLGQGPELLIRYENEEAVDDSQLPKDRFSAERLKGVDSTLKIQPAELGDSAVYLCASSSGLVRGEQFFGPGTRLTVL.

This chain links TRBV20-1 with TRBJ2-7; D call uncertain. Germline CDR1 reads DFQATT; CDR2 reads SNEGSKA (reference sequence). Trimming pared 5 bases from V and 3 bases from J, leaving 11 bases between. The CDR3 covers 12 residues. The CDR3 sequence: CSALIPVYEQYF. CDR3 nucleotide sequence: TGCAGTGCTCTTATCCCCGTCTACGAGCAGTACTTC.

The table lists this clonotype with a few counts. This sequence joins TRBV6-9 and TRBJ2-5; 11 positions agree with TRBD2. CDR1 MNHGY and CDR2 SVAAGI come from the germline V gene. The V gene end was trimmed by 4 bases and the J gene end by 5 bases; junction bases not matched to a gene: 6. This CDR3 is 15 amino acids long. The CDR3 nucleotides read TGTGCCAGCAGTTCCCGGACTAGCGGGCGCGAGACCCAGTACTTC. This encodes CASSSRTSGRETQYF.

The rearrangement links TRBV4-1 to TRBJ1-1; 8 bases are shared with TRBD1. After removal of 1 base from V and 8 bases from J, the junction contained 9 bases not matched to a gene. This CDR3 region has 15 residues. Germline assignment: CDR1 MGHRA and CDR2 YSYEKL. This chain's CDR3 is CASSQVPGGAFEAFF. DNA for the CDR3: TGCGCCAGCAGCCAAGTTCCAGGGGGCGCATTCGAAGCTTTCTTT.

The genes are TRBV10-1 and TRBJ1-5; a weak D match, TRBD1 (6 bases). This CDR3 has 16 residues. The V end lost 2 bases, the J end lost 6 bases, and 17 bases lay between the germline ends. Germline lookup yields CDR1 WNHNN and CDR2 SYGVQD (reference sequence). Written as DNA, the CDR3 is TGCGCCAGCAGTGAGGACAGGAGGTTAGGTGGTCAGCCCCAGCATTTT. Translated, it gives CASSEDRRLGGQPQHF.

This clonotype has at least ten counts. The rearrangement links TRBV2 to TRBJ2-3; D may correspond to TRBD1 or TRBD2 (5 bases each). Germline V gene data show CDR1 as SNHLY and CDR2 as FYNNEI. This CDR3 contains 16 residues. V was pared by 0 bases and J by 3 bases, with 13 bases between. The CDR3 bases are TGTGCCAGCAGTGAAGCGGAGTGGGGGTTGACAGATACGCAGTATTTT. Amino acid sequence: CASSEAEWGLTDTQYF.

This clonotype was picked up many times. CDR3 residues: CASSAPGAFNTEAFF. The CDR3 region has the DNA TGTGCCAGCAGCGCCCCAGGGGCGTTTAACACTGAAGCTTTCTTT. The genes are TRBV9 and TRBJ1-1; TRBD1 is a possible D gene (6 bases). V lost 3 bases to trimming and J lost 2 bases, with 14 bases between them. This CDR3 is 15 amino acids long. CDR1 and CDR2 from the germline V gene are SGDLS and YYNGEE.

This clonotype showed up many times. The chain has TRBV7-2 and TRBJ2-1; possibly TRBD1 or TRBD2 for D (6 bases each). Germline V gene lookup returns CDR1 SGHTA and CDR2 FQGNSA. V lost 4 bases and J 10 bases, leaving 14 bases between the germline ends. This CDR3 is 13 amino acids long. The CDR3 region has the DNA TGTGCCAGCAGCTGGAAAGGGGGGCGGGAGCAGTTCTTC. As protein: CASSWKGGREQFF.

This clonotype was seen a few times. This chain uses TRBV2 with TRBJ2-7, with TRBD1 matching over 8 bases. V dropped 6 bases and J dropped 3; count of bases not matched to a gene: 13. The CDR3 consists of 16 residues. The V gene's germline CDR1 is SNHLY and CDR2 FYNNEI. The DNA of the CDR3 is TGTGCCAGCAGAGTAGCGCCAACAGGGGGTGTCTACGAGCAGTACTTC. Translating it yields CASRVAPTGGVYEQYF.

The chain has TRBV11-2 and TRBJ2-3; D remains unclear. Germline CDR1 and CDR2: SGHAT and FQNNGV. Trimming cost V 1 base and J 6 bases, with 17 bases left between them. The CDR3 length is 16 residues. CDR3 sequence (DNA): TGTGCCAGCAGCTTAGTCTCCGGCGGCGTGGTTGATACGCAGTATTTT. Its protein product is CASSLVSGGVVDTQYF.

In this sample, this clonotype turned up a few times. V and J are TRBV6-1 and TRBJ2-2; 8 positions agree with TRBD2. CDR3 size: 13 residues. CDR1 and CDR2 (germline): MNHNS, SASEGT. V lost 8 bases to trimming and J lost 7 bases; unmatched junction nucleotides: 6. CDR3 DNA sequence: TGTGCCAGCCGGGAGGGCCTTAACGGGGAGCTGTTTTTT. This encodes CASREGLNGELFF.

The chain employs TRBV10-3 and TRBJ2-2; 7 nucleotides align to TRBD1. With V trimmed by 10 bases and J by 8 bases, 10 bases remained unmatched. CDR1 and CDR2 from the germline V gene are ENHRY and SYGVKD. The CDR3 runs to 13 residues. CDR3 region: CATDPDRSGELFF. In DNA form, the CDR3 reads TGTGCCACCGATCCGGACAGGTCGGGGGAGCTGTTTTTT.

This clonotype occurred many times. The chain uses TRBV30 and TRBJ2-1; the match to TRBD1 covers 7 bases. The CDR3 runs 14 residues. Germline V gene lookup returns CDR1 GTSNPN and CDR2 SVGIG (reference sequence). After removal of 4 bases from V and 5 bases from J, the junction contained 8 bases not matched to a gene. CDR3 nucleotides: TGTGCCTGGACTAGGGGGACAGTTAACAATGAGCAGTTCTTC. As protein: CAWTRGTVNNEQFF.

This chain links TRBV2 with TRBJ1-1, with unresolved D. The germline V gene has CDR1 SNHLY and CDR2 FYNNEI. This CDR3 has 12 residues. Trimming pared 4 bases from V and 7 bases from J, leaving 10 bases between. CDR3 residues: CASSGDGGEAFF. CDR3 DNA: TGTGCCAGCAGTGGAGACGGCGGTGAAGCTTTCTTT.

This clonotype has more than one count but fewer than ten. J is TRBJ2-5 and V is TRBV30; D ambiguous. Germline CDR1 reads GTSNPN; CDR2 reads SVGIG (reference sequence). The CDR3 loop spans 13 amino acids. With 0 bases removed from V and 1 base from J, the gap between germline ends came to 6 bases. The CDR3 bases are TGTGCCTGGAGTGTAAAGTCCCAAGAGACCCAGTACTTC. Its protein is CAWSVKSQETQYF.

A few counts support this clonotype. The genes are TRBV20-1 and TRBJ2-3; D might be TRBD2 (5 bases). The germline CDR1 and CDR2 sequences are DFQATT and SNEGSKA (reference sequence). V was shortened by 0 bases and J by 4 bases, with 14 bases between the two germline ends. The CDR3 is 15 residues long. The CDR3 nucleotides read TGCAGTGCTAGAGATTACGGGATGGTTGCAGATACGCAGTATTTT. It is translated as CSARDYGMVADTQYF.

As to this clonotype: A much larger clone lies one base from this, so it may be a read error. The CDR3 reads CASSLNGGGYNEQYF. The CDR3, as DNA: TGTGCCAGCAGCTTAAACGGGGGGGGATACAATGAGCAGTACTTC. This chain joins TRBV11-3 and TRBJ2-1, with TRBD2 matching 8 bases. The J call may be mistaken, given a closer DNA end match to TRBJ2-7. CDR3 length: 15 amino acids. The germline V gene has CDR1 SGHNT and CDR2 YENEEA.

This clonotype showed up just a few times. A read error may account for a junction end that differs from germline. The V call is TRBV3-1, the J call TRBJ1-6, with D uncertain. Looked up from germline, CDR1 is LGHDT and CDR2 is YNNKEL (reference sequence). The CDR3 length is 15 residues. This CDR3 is CASSLVDSHNSPLHF. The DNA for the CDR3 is TGTGCCAGCAGCCTCGTAGACTCCCATAATTCACCCCTCCACTTT. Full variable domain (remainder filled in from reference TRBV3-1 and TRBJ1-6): DTAVSQTPKYLVTQMGNDKSIKCEQNLGHDTMYWYKQDSKKFLKIMFSYNNKELIINETVPNRFSPKSPDKAHLNLHINSLELGDSAVYFCASSLVDSHNSPLHFGNGTRLTVT.

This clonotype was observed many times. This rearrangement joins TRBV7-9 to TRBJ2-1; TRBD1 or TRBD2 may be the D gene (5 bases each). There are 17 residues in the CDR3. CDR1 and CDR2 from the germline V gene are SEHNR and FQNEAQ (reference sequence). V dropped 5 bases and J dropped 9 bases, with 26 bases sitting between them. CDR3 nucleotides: TGTGCCAGCAGCCCTTTAGCTGGGGAGCGCGGTGGGGGTGAGCAGTTCTTC. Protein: CASSPLAGERGGGEQFF.

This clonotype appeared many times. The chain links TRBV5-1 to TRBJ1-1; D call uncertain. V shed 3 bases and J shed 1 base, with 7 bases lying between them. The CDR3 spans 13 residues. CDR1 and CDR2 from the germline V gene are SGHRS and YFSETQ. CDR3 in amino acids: CASSSGENTEAFF. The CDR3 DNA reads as TGCGCCAGCAGCTCCGGGGAGAACACTGAAGCTTTCTTT.

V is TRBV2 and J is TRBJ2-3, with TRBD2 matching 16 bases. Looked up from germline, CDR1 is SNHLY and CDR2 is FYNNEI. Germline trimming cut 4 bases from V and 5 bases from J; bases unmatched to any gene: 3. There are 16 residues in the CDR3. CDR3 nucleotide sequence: TGTGCCAGCAGTGTCGGGACTAGCGGGAGGGGAGATACGCAGTATTTT. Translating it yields CASSVGTSGRGDTQYF. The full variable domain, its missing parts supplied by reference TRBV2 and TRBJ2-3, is EPEVTQTPSHQVTQMGQEVILRCVPISNHLYFYWYRQILGQKVEFLVSFYNNEISEKSEIFDDQFSVERPDGSNFTLKIRSTKLEDSAMYFCASSVGTSGRGDTQYFGPGTRLTVL.

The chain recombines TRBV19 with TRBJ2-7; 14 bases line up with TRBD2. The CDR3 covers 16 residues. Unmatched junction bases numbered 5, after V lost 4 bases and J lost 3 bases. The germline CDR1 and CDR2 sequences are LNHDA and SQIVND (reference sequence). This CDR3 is CASSRRLAGGNYEQYF. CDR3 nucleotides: TGTGCCAGTAGTAGACGACTAGCGGGAGGGAACTACGAGCAGTACTTC. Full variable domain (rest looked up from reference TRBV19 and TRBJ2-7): DGGITQSPKYLFRKEGQNVTLSCEQNLNHDAMYWYRQDPGQGLRLIYYSQIVNDFQKGDIAEGYSVSREKKESFPLTVTSAQKNPTAFYLCASSRRLAGGNYEQYFGPGTRLTVT.

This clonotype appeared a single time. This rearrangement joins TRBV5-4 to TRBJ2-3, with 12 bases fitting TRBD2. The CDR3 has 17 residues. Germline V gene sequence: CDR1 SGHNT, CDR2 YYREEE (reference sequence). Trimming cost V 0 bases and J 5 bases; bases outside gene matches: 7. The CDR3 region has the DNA TGTGCCAGCAGCTTGGGTCTCCTAGCGGGAGGGCAAGATACGCAGTATTTT. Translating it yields CASSLGLLAGGQDTQYF.

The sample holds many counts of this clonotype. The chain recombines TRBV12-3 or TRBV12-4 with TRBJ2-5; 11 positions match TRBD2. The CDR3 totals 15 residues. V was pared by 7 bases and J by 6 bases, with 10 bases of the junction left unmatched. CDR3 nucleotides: TGTGCCAGCACCCCGGGACTAGCGGCCCGAAAGACCCAGTACTTC. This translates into CASTPGLAARKTQYF.

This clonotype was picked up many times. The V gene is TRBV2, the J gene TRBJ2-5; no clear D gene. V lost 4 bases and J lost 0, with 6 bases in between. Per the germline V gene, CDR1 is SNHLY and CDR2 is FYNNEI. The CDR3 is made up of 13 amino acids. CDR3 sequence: CASSADYQETQYF. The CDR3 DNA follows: TGTGCCAGCAGTGCGGATTACCAAGAGACCCAGTACTTC. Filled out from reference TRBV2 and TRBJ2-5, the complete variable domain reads EPEVTQTPSHQVTQMGQEVILRCVPISNHLYFYWYRQILGQKVEFLVSFYNNEISEKSEIFDDQFSVERPDGSNFTLKIRSTKLEDSAMYFCASSADYQETQYFGPGTRLLVL.

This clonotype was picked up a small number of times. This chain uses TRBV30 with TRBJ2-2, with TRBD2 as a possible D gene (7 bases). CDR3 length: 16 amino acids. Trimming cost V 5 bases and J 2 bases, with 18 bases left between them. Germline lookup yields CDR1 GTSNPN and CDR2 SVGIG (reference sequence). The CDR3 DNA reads TGTGCCTGGCCGCCCAGTGGGGGGGCAAACACCGGGGAGCTGTTTTTT. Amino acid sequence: CAWPPSGGANTGELFF. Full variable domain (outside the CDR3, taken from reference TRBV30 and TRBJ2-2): SQTIHQWPATLVQPVGSPLSLECTVEGTSNPNLYWYRQAAGRGLQLLFYSVGIGQISSEVPQNLSASRPQDRQFILSSKKLLLSDSGFYLCAWPPSGGANTGELFFGEGSRLTVL.

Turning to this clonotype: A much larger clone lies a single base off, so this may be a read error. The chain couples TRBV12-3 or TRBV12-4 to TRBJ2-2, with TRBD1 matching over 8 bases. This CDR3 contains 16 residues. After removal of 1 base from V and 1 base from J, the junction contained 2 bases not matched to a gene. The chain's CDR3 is CASSLEGTGNTGELFF. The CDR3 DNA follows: TGTGCCAGCAGTTTAGAGGGGACAGGGAACACCGGGGAGCTGTTTTTT.

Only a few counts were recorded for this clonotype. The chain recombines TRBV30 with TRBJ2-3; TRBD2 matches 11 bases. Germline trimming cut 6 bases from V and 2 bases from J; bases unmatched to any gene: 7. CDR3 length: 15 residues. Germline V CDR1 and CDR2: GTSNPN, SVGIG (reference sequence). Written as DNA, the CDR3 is TGTGCCTGTGGACTAGCGGGTAGTATCACAGATACGCAGTATTTT. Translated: CACGLAGSITDTQYF.

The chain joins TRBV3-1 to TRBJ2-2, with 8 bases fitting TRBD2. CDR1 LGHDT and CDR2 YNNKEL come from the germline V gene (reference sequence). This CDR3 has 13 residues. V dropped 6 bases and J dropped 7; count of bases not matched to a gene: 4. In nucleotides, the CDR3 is TGTGCCAGCAGAGTGGCGGGAGGCGGGGAGCTGTTTTTT. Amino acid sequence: CASRVAGGGELFF.

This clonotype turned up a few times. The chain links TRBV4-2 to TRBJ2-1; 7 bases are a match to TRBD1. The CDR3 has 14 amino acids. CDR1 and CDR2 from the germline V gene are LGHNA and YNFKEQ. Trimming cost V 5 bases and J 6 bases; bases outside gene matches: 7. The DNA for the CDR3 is TGTGCCAGCAGCAAAGGGGGCTCCCTCAATGAGCAGTTCTTC. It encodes CASSKGGSLNEQFF.